The present TCR beta chain was sequenced within a study of identical twins. Whole-study results and caveats: Invariant MAIT and iNKT cells could partly confound zero-insertion analyses. The degree of excess twin sharing was weaker in beta out-of-frame sequences. Fewer insertions marked abundant cord blood beta clonotypes; young adult naive trended weakly, memory not at all.

Germline loops: CDR1 SGHRS, CDR2 YFSETQ. V lost 4 bases and J 2 bases, leaving 15 bases between the germline ends. CDR3 length equals 16 residues. Using its own MiXCR run on the 5' RACE reads, TCRdb lists one record per CDR3 protein. Here the sample spans around 960,000 distinct CDR3 sequences, about 12% being singletons. As regards this clonotype: The antigen is undetermined. Since a much larger clone is just one base distant, this may be a read error. Because it lacks the conserved phenylalanine or tryptophan at the end, this CDR3 is likely a read error.

These data also featured in a second study, about yellow fever vaccine responses in identical twins. That publication notes: The T cell response to vaccination in identical twins was reportedly partly convergent and partly personalized.

The V call is TRBV5-1, the J call TRBJ2-2; D tentatively fits TRBD1 or TRBD2 (5 bases each). The receptor was isolated from a woman between 18 and 29 years old in good health. Material: PBMCs. CDR3 loop: CASSRGWGSNTGELFL. In nucleotides, the CDR3 is TGCGCCAGCAGCCGGGGCTGGGGCTCAAACACCGGGGAGCTGTTTCTT.